Ten or more counts support the clone carrying this T cell receptor beta chain. Its target is not known. This sample was taken from a study of metastatic and nonmetastatic thyroid tumors. Study as a whole: Malignant and benign thyroid patients had repertoires compared in peripheral blood and tumor or nodule tissue. Study-wide points: Significantly greater TCR beta diversity was reportedly found in malignant thyroid tumors than in benign nodules (in blood and tumor).

TCRdb reprocessed the PCR reads via MiXCR. The sample consists of approximately 41,000 clones, approximately 28% of them appearing once. Among the patients, none had received any treatment before thyroid surgery. This TCR derives from a male donor with papillary thyroid cancer or a benign thyroid nodule (not recorded which). Some clones in this sample may be carry-over from other donors' samples. Sequencing used blood.

The CDR3 DNA sequence: TGCGCCCGGGGAAGTTCCTCTGGAAACACCATATATTTT. It encodes CARGSSSGNTIYF. The chain joins TRBV10-1 to TRBJ1-3; D gene ambiguous. Germline V gene data show CDR1 as WNHNN and CDR2 as SYGVQD (reference sequence). This CDR3 comprises 13 residues. Trimming took off 11 bases at V and 0 bases at J, with 11 bases between the two ends.